One sample yielded the 10 T cell receptor beta chains listed below, sequenced in a study of T cells in Graves' hyperthyroidism and ophthalmopathy. It was RNA transcripts that yielded the amplified TCR beta CDR3 regions. The primer set for the first-round RT-PCR of the TCR CDR3 was HTBI. In TCRdb, the multiplex PCR reads were re-called with MiXCR into one record per CDR3 protein. The sample shows fewer than 500,000 distinct CDR3 sequences, about 14% of them seen only once. Sequenced material: blood. All receptors derive from a woman in her twenties or thirties with Graves' ophthalmopathy.

This clonotype occurred a few times. This chain uses TRBV6-1 with TRBJ2-1; D perhaps matches TRBD1 (5 bases). The CDR3 consists of 15 residues. Per germline, CDR1 MNHNS and CDR2 SASEGT. Trimming took 7 bases from V and 1 from J, leaving 14 bases between them. CDR3: CASKKTETSYNEQFF. In DNA, the CDR3 is TGTGCCAGCAAAAAGACAGAAACTTCCTACAATGAGCAGTTCTTC.

The rearrangement uses TRBV14 and TRBJ1-6, with 10 bases that match TRBD1. Per the germline V gene, CDR1 is SGHDN and CDR2 is FVKESK. V was clipped by 1 base and J by 9 bases; unmatched bases: 6. The length of the CDR3 is 16 residues. The chain's CDR3 is CASSQAFGTGVSPLHF. CDR3 coding DNA: TGTGCCAGCAGCCAAGCTTTCGGGACAGGGGTTTCACCCCTCCACTTT.

This clonotype showed up many times. This chain links TRBV12-3 or TRBV12-4 with TRBJ2-5; 7 nucleotides match TRBD1. Trimming removed 6 bases from V and 3 bases from J; junction bases left unmatched: 4. This CDR3 contains 13 residues. The chain's CDR3 is CASSTTGKETQYF. In nucleotides, the CDR3 is TGTGCCAGCAGCACGACAGGGAAAGAGACCCAGTACTTC.

This clonotype was seen ten or more times. The V and J genes are TRBV12-3 or TRBV12-4 and TRBJ2-5; 7 nucleotides agree with TRBD1. The length of the CDR3 is 16 residues. J gave up 5 bases and V 6 bases, and 15 bases lay outside the gene matches. This CDR3 is CASSPRRGSDWETQYF. In nucleotides, the CDR3 is TGTGCCAGCAGCCCGCGCAGGGGGTCCGACTGGGAGACCCAGTACTTC.

This clonotype was detected only a few times. This sequence joins TRBV15 and TRBJ2-5; D is possibly TRBD2 (6 bases). Germline V gene lookup returns CDR1 LNHNV and CDR2 YYDKDF (reference sequence). The V gene lost 6 bases and the J gene lost 5 bases, with 16 bases spanning the gap. The CDR3 runs 14 residues. The CDR3 region has the DNA TGTGCCACCAGTAACCCTCAGGGAGGCGAGACCCAGTACTTC. It encodes CATSNPQGGETQYF.

This clonotype was observed at least ten times. The V call is TRBV9, the J call TRBJ2-3; D is unresolved. V was cut by 3 bases and J by 8 bases, with 16 bases left in between. The CDR3 loop spans 14 amino acids. Germline CDR1 reads SGDLS; CDR2 reads YYNGEE. The CDR3 protein is CASSAGDTMTTQYF. CDR3 nucleotide sequence: TGTGCCAGCAGCGCCGGAGATACTATGACTACGCAGTATTTT.

Regarding this clonotype: A much more abundant neighbour one base away suggests this may be a read error. The CDR3 end shows no conserved phenylalanine or tryptophan, and so a read error is likely. The chain couples TRBV6-2 or TRBV6-3 to TRBJ2-2, with 11 bases that match TRBD2. The CDR3 spans 15 residues. From germline, CDR1 is MNHEY and CDR2 SVGEGT. The V gene end was trimmed by 2 bases and the J gene end by 8 bases; junction bases not matched to a gene: 4. CDR3 loop: CASSYGPSGGGELFS. CDR3 bases: TGTGCCAGCAGTTACGGGCCTAGCGGGGGGGGGGAGCTGTTTTCT.

This clonotype was detected ten times or more. The gene calls are TRBV12-3 or TRBV12-4 and TRBJ1-2; 10 bases are a match to TRBD1. The length of the CDR3 is 14 residues. V lost 6 bases and J lost 4; bases outside the gene matches: 5. This CDR3 is CASSRTGGTYGYTF. CDR3 nucleotide sequence: TGTGCCAGCAGCCGGACAGGGGGTACCTATGGCTACACCTTC.

This clonotype has only a few counts. Given a much more abundant clone one base away, this may be a read error. The chain employs TRBV3-1 and TRBJ2-3, with a possible D match to TRBD2 (5 bases). The CDR3 has 17 residues. Germline lookup yields CDR1 LGHDT and CDR2 YNNKEL (reference sequence). V was trimmed by 5 bases and J by 8 bases, leaving 26 bases between them. CDR3 DNA: TGTGCCAGCAGCGACCCCCTAGGACGGGGATTACACGCTACGCAGTATTTT. It is translated as CASSDPLGRGLHATQYF.

V and J are TRBV19 and TRBJ2-7; TRBD2 matches at 10 bases. CDR1 and CDR2 (germline): LNHDA, SQIVND (reference sequence). With 0 bases clipped from V and 0 bases from J, the junction kept 5 bases outside the gene matches. The CDR3 runs to 17 residues. In DNA form, the CDR3 reads TGTGCCAGTAGTATAGATTTTGGGACTAGCGTCTCCTACGAGCAGTACTTC. It specifies CASSIDFGTSVSYEQYF.